One T cell receptor (beta chain) is described in this entry. The antigen it recognizes is unknown. There are no base qualities to consult, and no much larger clone falls within one base. In this study, sorted CD4+ and CD8+ T cells from the blood of healthy subjects and of severe aplastic anemia patients had their TCR repertoires deep-sequenced. Ficoll-Paque density gradient centrifugation was used to isolate peripheral blood mononuclear cells. Before DNA extraction, CD4+ and CD8+ T cells were sorted with FACS or magnetic beads. This sample stems from a study of CD8+CD57+ T cells in acquired aplastic anemia (dated by TCRdb to between 2018 and 2020). For context, the study as a whole: A mean of about 3 ug of DNA, ranging from roughly 0.18 to 30 ug, was extracted from sorted CD4+ and CD8+ cells. Mean read counts for healthy donor samples were around 10 million for CD4+ cells and about 12 million for CD8+ cells.

CDR3 length: 16 amino acids, cysteine to phenylalanine. CDR3 DNA is the only sequence kept; it has 48 bases, read in frame from the first base. Via the germline V gene, CDR1 is SGDLS and CDR2 YYNGEE. The junction shows trimming of 3 bases on V and 8 bases on J, and the gene matches do not reach 17 bases of it. Profiling of TCR beta VDJ combinations and CDR3 sequences used genomic DNA as the template. TCR repertoire sequencing was run on an Illumina HiSeq 2000. Under the source paper's analysis protocol: TRBV/TRBJ rearrangement plots, CDR3 size and DJ length profiles, and Simpson's diversity index were used to assess repertoires. The most abundant DNA sequence in the deep sequencing data was defined as the immunodominant clone. CDR3 amino acid sequences were screened for sharing across subjects and compared with published repertoires and the VDJdb database. Using fastp at Q25 and MiXCR, TCRdb reprocessed the public reads and kept productive beta chains. When rows share a CDR3 protein, they turn into one entry using the most common DNA and genes. None of the V and J calls come from the authors' own analysis; TCRdb made them. The sample profile shows just over 400,000 distinct CDR3 sequences; 65% to 80% of them were found once. The biggest ten clones account for approximately 3.9% of the sample.

What the authors observed across the whole study: Patients and healthy controls showed no significant difference in CD8+ Simpson's diversity (P=0.060). Around 30 CD8+ CDR3 sequences were shared between patients and controls but appeared highly expressed in patients and within their immunodominant clones.

This TCR came from a human donor in good health, serving as a control. The chain couples TRBV9 to TRBJ2-7; TRBD1 fits 7 bases in the junction. Material for sequencing was sorted CD4+, CD8+, or CD8+CD57+ T cells (not recorded which) from PBMCs. The CDR3 reads as follows: CASSASQGFNSPQQYF. The DNA sequence is given as TGTGCCAGCAGCGCCTCACAGGGGTTCAATTCACCCCAGCAGTACTTC.